This T cell receptor beta chain is from a study of response to subunit inactivated influenza vaccine. Worth noting for this clonotype: Its antigen is unknown.

MiXCR, applied by TCRdb to the RT-PCR reads, yields one record per CDR3 protein. The sample contains under 800,000 distinct CDR3 sequences, roughly 14% of which appear only once. Unmatched junction bases numbered 13, after V lost 3 bases and J lost 1 base. There are 20 residues in the CDR3. Germline V gene sequence: CDR1 SNHLY, CDR2 FYNNEI. Findings and limits, study-wide: Authors suggested each seasonal influenza vaccination recruits few new T cells.

Sequencing used PBMCs from blood, obtained about 14 days before vaccination. The source is a man between 50 and 59 years old who received an inactivated influenza vaccine. The chain joins TRBV2 to TRBJ2-6, with 9 bases fitting TRBD1. CDR3 region: CASSDPGTGSELSGANVLTF. Here the CDR3 DNA reads TGTGCCAGCAGTGACCCAGGGACAGGGAGTGAACTGTCTGGGGCCAACGTCCTGACTTTC. Using reference TRBV2 and TRBJ2-6 for the parts outside the CDR3, the full variable domain is EPEVTQTPSHQVTQMGQEVILRCVPISNHLYFYWYRQILGQKVEFLVSFYNNEISEKSEIFDDQFSVERPDGSNFTLKIRSTKLEDSAMYFCASSDPGTGSELSGANVLTFGAGSRLTVL.